A few counts support the clone carrying this T cell receptor beta chain. Its target is unknown. Following RNA extraction, reverse transcription yielded cDNA that acted as the sequencing template. The method was immunoSEQ multiplex PCR; TCRdb's version includes in-frame clones alone and lacks a portion of them. This sample yields about 270,000 clones, of which 60% are seen a single time; 0.9% to 0.95% belongs to the top ten. The sample comes from a study of CD8+ T cells in alopecia areata. Study-wide points: Alopecia totalis/universalis scalp especially showed more expanded CD8+ clones than normal scalp.

Germline V gene lookup returns CDR1 SGDLS and CDR2 YYNGEE. This CDR3 has 18 residues. Trimming shortened V by 0 bases and J by 5 bases, and 23 bases separated the two germline ends. The treatment denotes: oral pan-JAK inhibitor, 5-10 mg twice daily. The clonotype was recovered from a human donor with alopecia areata. Sequencing used CD4+ T cells sorted from blood, obtained at week 52, from a patient treated with tofacitinib. V is TRBV9 and J is TRBJ1-1; D may be TRBD1 (5 bases). The CDR3 here is CASSVGAGTGERRTEAFF. The CDR3 DNA sequence: TGTGCCAGCAGCGTAGGGGCCGGGACGGGGGAGCGGAGGACTGAAGCTTTCTTT.